This passage covers 3 T cell receptor beta chains from one sample sequenced in a study of blood T cells in healthy people across ages. Primed by a sample-barcoded 5' primer and a J-beta primer mix, a second PCR proceeded for roughly 6 to 12 cycles. One entry per CDR3 protein results from TCRdb running MiXCR on the 5' RACE reads. The data show roughly 800,000 distinct CDR3 sequences, with approximately 25% seen just once and 3% to 4% held by the top ten. The data were also submitted as part of a second study, on T cells of mothers and their children.

The sequencing input was blood. Receptors originate from a boy younger than 18 in good health.

This clonotype occurred a few times. This chain links TRBV3-1 with TRBJ2-5; tentative D call: TRBD1 (7 bases). The V gene lost 3 bases and the J gene lost 4 bases, with 12 bases spanning the gap. Germline CDR1 reads LGHDT; CDR2 reads YNNKEL (reference sequence). The CDR3 length is 14 residues. The DNA of the CDR3 is TGTGCCAGCAGCCAGTTGGAGGGGGCAGAGACCCAGTACTTC. This translates into CASSQLEGAETQYF.

This clonotype was observed a handful of times. This chain uses TRBV6-1 with TRBJ1-6; a possible D gene is TRBD1 (6 bases). Germline lookup yields CDR1 MNHNS and CDR2 SASEGT. V lost 6 bases to trimming and J lost 12 bases, with 15 bases between them. The CDR3 is 13 amino acids. DNA for the CDR3: TGTGCCAGCAGCTTTTGGGGGCAACTACCCCTCCACTTT. This gives the protein CASSFWGQLPLHF.

J is TRBJ1-2 and V is TRBV2; 7 bases line up with TRBD1. V gave up 10 bases and J gave up 5 bases; unmatched junction bases: 4. This CDR3 is built from 11 residues. The V gene's germline CDR1 is SNHLY and CDR2 FYNNEI. The CDR3 here is CATGGGYGYTF. In DNA form, the CDR3 reads TGTGCCACAGGGGGAGGTTATGGCTACACCTTC.